These T cell receptor beta chains were read from a single sample in a study of monozygotic twins with inflammatory bowel disease. TCRdb reprocessed the 5' RACE reads and stores each CDR3 protein as one record, lacking DNA. Its listing shows over 150,000 distinct CDR3 sequences. The source material was blood. The source of these receptors is a human donor with ulcerative colitis or Crohn's disease, or a healthy co-twin of an affected twin (not recorded which). Each CDR3 is given with its conserved first and last residue. The order of the fields is J gene, V gene, clone size, CDR3 protein. Only some rows state a clone size, as once, few, many or a class for expanded clones.

TRBJ2-3,TRBV5-5,NA,CASSRSGSATDTQYF
TRBJ2-5,TRBV6-1,NA,CASTFHPGDSRQETQYF
TRBJ1-5,TRBV29-1,NA,CSVATGTGGNQPQHF
TRBJ2-4,TRBV19,NA,CASSIRGRDIQYF
TRBJ2-1,TRBV4-2,medium-sized,CASSQDSGGANEQFF
TRBJ2-7,TRBV6-2/TRBV6-3,NA,CASSYGRGLYEQYF
TRBJ2-1,TRBV29-1,NA,CSVEHGRGESYNEQFF
TRBJ2-3,TRBV20-1,NA,CSARRSQGSDTQYF
TRBJ1-4,TRBV18,NA,CASSPLGGSEEKLFF
TRBJ2-3,TRBV20-1,NA,CSTAGLAGDSDTQYF
TRBJ2-3,TRBV11-1,NA,CASSVPGQGSFSTDTQYF
TRBJ2-1,TRBV19,NA,CASSTRTSGVYNEQFF
TRBJ2-5,TRBV12-3/TRBV12-4,NA,CASRQSGRETQYF
TRBJ2-1,TRBV7-9,NA,CASSSIADTGNNEQFF
TRBJ2-7,TRBV28,NA,CAAGLAGESSYEQYF
TRBJ2-1,TRBV5-1,NA,CASSPRFAGRNEQFF
TRBJ2-1,TRBV6-1,NA,CASGPGERGSYNEQFF
TRBJ1-1,TRBV11-3,NA,CASSLGGQVTEAFF
TRBJ2-5,TRBV5-4,NA,CALMDGGTHQETQYF
TRBJ2-1,TRBV7-2,NA,CASSLGLAGEYNEQFF
TRBJ1-6,TRBV7-8,NA,CASSLRVQGVSYSPLHF
TRBJ2-7,TRBV29-1,NA,CSVGLGFPNSGEQYF
TRBJ2-1,TRBV12-3/TRBV12-4,NA,CASTPSGAAYNEQFF
TRBJ1-1,TRBV15,NA,CATSRADREGTEAFF
TRBJ2-4,TRBV7-9,NA,CASSFGTSGNMQYF
TRBJ2-1,TRBV5-1,NA,CASSLSGGQGLPREEFF
TRBJ2-2,TRBV12-3/TRBV12-4,NA,CASRKGQEANTGELFF
TRBJ2-2,TRBV24-1,NA,CATSFSGFPNTGELFF
TRBJ2-3,TRBV28,NA,CASSPNGGGDTQYF
TRBJ2-1,TRBV12-3/TRBV12-4,NA,CASSPAGEQFF
TRBJ2-2,TRBV5-1,NA,CASSDSTRGELFF
TRBJ2-7,TRBV12-3/TRBV12-4,NA,CASSSSGTGRDEQYF
TRBJ1-6,TRBV7-8,NA,CASSLIRMDRGVGNNSPLHF
TRBJ1-3,TRBV18,NA,CASSPETGAFGNTIYF
TRBJ1-6,TRBV6-5,NA,CASSYKNSPLHF
TRBJ1-4,TRBV5-8,NA,CASSIVRDRGEKLFF
TRBJ2-3,TRBV20-1,NA,CSAGRSGGTGVDTQYF
TRBJ2-1,TRBV12-3/TRBV12-4,NA,CASSTESGSYNEQFF
TRBJ1-6,TRBV12-3/TRBV12-4,NA,CASTTLGAAEGLHF
TRBJ2-3,TRBV29-1,NA,CSVEDLPGTDTQYF
TRBJ1-5,TRBV7-2,NA,CASSRDRELTQPQHF
TRBJ2-1,TRBV5-1,NA,CASNLAGSYNEQFF
TRBJ2-1,TRBV5-1,NA,CASSLSSGNYNEQFF
TRBJ2-3,TRBV7-2,NA,CASSLSRVSTDTQYF
TRBJ2-6,TRBV28,NA,CASSPRDSVSGANVLTF
TRBJ2-7,TRBV4-1,NA,CASRYRSPGTGGEEQYF